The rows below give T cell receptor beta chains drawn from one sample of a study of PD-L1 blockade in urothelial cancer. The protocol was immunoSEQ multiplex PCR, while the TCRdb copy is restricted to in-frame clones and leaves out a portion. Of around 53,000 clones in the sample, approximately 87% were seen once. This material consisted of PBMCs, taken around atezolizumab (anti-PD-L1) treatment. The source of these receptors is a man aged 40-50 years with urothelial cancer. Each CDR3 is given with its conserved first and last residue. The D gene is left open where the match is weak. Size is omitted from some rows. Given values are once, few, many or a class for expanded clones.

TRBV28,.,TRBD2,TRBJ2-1,CASSLSGGDNEQFF,TGTGCCAGCAGTTTATCGGGAGGCGATAATGAGCAGTTCTTC
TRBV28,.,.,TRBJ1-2,CASSLSTSRLYGYTF,TGTGCCAGCAGTTTATCGACGAGTAGACTCTATGGCTACACCTTC
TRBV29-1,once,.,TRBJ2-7,CSVRQGSLGEQYF,TGCAGCGTAAGGCAGGGGTCCCTGGGGGAGCAGTACTTC
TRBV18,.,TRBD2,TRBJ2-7,CASSPSSGGTYEQYF,TGTGCCAGCTCACCTTCTAGCGGGGGGACCTACGAGCAGTACTTC
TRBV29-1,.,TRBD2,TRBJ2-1,CSVAGLTYNEQFF,TGCAGCGTAGCGGGACTAACCTACAATGAGCAGTTCTTC
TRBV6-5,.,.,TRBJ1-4,CASNLGGSPGEKLFF,TGTGCCAGCAACTTGGGGGGGAGTCCAGGAGAAAAACTGTTTTTT
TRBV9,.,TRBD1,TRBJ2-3,CASSAQGNTDTQYF,TGTGCCAGCAGCGCACAGGGGAACACAGATACGCAGTATTTT
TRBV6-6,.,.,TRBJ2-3,CASSPMTGLSTDTQYF,TGTGCCAGCAGTCCGATGACAGGACTCAGCACAGATACGCAGTATTTT
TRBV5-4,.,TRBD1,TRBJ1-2,CASSLTGTGYGYTF,TGTGCCAGCAGCCTTACCGGGACAGGCTATGGCTACACCTTC
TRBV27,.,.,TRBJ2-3,CASSPARPGGGGYTQYF,TGTGCCAGCAGCCCCGCCCGCCCTGGGGGAGGGGGATATACGCAGTATTTT
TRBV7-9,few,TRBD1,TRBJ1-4,CASSLNRGTNEKLFF,TGTGCCAGCAGCCTCAACAGGGGGACTAATGAAAAACTGTTTTTT
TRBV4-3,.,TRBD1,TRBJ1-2,CASSPQGGDRRVANYGYTF,TGCGCCAGCAGCCCCCAAGGGGGGGACAGGCGAGTAGCTAACTATGGCTACACCTTC
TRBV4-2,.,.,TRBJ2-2,CASSFPPGDARVGELFF,TGTGCCAGCAGCTTCCCCCCAGGGGACGCTCGGGTCGGGGAGCTGTTTTTT
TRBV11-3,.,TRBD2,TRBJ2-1,CASSSRLAGAHNEQFF,TGTGCCAGCAGCTCAAGACTAGCGGGAGCCCACAATGAGCAGTTCTTC
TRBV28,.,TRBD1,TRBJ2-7,CASPPPGTGNYEQYF,TGTGCCAGCCCTCCTCCCGGGACAGGGAACTACGAGCAGTACTTC
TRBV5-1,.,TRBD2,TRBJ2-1,CASRRDYWQFF,TGCGCCAGCAGGCGGGACTATTGGCAGTTCTTC
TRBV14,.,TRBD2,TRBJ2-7,CANQIGTSGRAGEQYF,TGTGCCAATCAAATCGGGACTAGCGGGAGGGCAGGCGAGCAGTACTTC
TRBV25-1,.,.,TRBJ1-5,CATRLGQPQHF,TGTGCCACCCGTCTCGGGCAGCCCCAGCATTTT
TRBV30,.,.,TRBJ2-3,CAWSVRDTQYF,TGTGCCTGGAGTGTCCGAGATACGCAGTATTTT
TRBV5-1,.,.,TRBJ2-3,CASSLVEGVSNTQYF,TGCGCCAGCAGCTTGGTGGAGGGAGTATCGAATACGCAGTATTTT
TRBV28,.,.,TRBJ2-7,CASSRLSPPYEQYF,TGTGCCAGCAGCCGTTTGAGCCCCCCCTACGAGCAGTACTTC
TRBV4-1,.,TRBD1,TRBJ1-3,CASSSPGTELFSGNTIYF,TGCGCCAGCAGCTCCCCCGGGACAGAGTTATTCTCTGGAAACACCATATATTTT
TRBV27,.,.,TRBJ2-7,CASSLKGLAQYEQYF,TGTGCCAGCAGTTTAAAGGGTCTAGCCCAGTACGAGCAGTACTTC
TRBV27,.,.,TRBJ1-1,CASSLTPGSNTEAFF,TGTGCCAGCAGTTTAACGCCAGGGTCTAACACTGAAGCTTTCTTT
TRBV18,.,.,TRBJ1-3,CASSPPTAGNTIYF,TGTGCCAGCTCACCACCAACGGCTGGAAACACCATATATTTT
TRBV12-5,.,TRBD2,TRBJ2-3,CASGLTTSVRTDTQYF,TGTGCTAGTGGCTTAACAACTAGCGTCCGCACAGATACGCAGTATTTT
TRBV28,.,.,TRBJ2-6,CASRHIGGANVLTF,TGTGCCAGCAGGCACATTGGTGGGGCCAACGTCCTGACTTTC
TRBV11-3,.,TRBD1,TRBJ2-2,CASSLDRGQGGELFF,TGTGCCAGCAGCTTAGACAGGGGGCAAGGCGGGGAGCTGTTTTTT
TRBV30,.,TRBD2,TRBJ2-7,CAWTSGRIDPPYEQYF,TGTGCCTGGACTAGCGGGAGGATAGACCCCCCCTACGAGCAGTACTTC
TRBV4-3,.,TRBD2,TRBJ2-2,CASSQEVLAGSTGELFF,TGCGCCAGCAGCCAAGAAGTCCTAGCGGGATCCACCGGGGAGCTGTTTTTT
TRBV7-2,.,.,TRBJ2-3,CASSPQRDTDTQYF,TGTGCCAGCAGCCCCCAGCGAGACACAGATACGCAGTATTTT
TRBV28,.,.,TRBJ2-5,CASSLSVGGRKETQYF,TGTGCCAGCAGTTTGTCCGTCGGGGGTCGAAAAGAGACCCAGTACTTC
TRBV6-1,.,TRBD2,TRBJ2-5,CASRAGGAQETQYF,TGTGCCAGCAGGGCGGGGGGGGCCCAAGAGACCCAGTACTTC
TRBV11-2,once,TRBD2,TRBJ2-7,CASSLLTGTNSSYEQYF,TGTGCCAGCAGCTTATTAACCGGGACTAACTCCTCCTACGAGCAGTACTTC
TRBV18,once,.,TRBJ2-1,CASSTSVQSYNEQFF,TGTGCCAGCTCAACGTCCGTCCAGTCCTACAATGAGCAGTTCTTC
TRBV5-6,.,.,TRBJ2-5,CASTLGVQETQYF,TGTGCCAGCACCTTAGGAGTCCAAGAGACCCAGTACTTC
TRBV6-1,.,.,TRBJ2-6,CASSEVFRANVLTF,TGTGCCAGCAGTGAAGTCTTTAGGGCCAACGTCCTGACTTTC
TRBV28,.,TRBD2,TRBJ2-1,CASRLAGGPLSSYNEQFF,TGTGCCAGCAGGCTAGCGGGAGGACCATTGAGCTCCTACAATGAGCAGTTCTTC
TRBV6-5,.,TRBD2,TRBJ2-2,CASSYSLAGRGELFF,TGTGCCAGCAGTTACTCTCTAGCGGGGAGGGGGGAGCTGTTTTTT